Below are 19 T cell receptor beta chains sequenced from a single sample in a study of breast tumors, draining lymph nodes, adjacent tissues. Axillary draining lymph nodes of breast cancer patients supplied the node samples. TCRdb ran MiXCR on the multiplex PCR reads and lists one entry per CDR3 protein. The table has 65,000 to 80,000 distinct CDR3 sequences, about 20% seen once. Sequences were obtained from axillary lymph node tissue. The receptors were gathered from a female donor with breast cancer. Some clones in this sample may be carry-over from other donors' samples.

This clonotype has a count of ten or more. The chain is built from TRBV5-5 and TRBJ2-3; D is tentatively TRBD1 or TRBD2 (6 bases each). The CDR3 sequence is 15 residues long. With 5 bases removed from V and 1 base from J, the gap between germline ends came to 14 bases. Per the germline V gene, CDR1 is SGHKS and CDR2 is YYEKEE (reference sequence). The CDR3 DNA follows: TGTGCCAGCAGTCGACACAGGGAGGGCACAGATACGCAGTATTTT. It yields the protein CASSRHREGTDTQYF.

This clonotype has just one count. This sequence joins TRBV6-5 and TRBJ1-6; perhaps TRBD1 as D (6 bases). The CDR3 is 15 amino acids. V was cut by 6 bases and J by 10 bases, with 19 bases left in between. Germline V CDR1 and CDR2: MNHEY, SVGAGI. The CDR3 bases are TGTGCCAGCAGAACCGGGACAACGGGGGACTCACCCCTCCACTTT. Protein sequence: CASRTGTTGDSPLHF.

This clonotype was detected many times. The chain uses TRBV6-2 or TRBV6-3 and TRBJ1-2; no definite D call. The CDR3 contains 14 residues. The germline V gene encodes CDR1 MNHEY and CDR2 SVGEGT. The ends were cut back, 6 bases at V and 4 bases at J, with 15 bases in the middle. This CDR3 reads CASRQNRVGYGYTF. CDR3 nucleotide sequence: TGTGCCAGCAGACAAAATCGGGTGGGCTATGGCTACACCTTC.

V is TRBV28 and J is TRBJ2-5; tentative D call: TRBD1 (5 bases). The CDR3 covers 12 residues. The germline V and J ends were trimmed by 9 bases and 7 bases, with 15 bases remaining between them. The germline V gene has CDR1 MDHEN and CDR2 SYDVKM. This CDR3 reads CASSSGIGTQYF. In DNA, the CDR3 is TGTGCCAGTTCATCAGGGATAGGGACCCAGTACTTC. The complete variable domain, with remaining parts taken from reference TRBV28 and TRBJ2-5, reads DVKVTQSSRYLVKRTGEKVFLECVQDMDHENMFWYRQDPGLGLRLIYFSYDVKMKEKGDIPEGYSVSREKKERFSLILESASTNQTSMYLCASSSGIGTQYFGPGTRLLVL.

In this sample, this clonotype turned up a few times. A much larger clone differs from this one at a single base, so this may be a read error. This chain joins TRBV9 and TRBJ1-5; a weak D match, TRBD1 (5 bases). Deletions cut 2 bases from V and 4 bases from J, with 10 bases between. Germline CDR1 and CDR2: SGDLS and YYNGEE. The CDR3 is 14 amino acids. The CDR3 region is CASSVGAGNQPQHF. DNA for the CDR3: TGTGCCAGCAGCGTCGGGGCAGGTAATCAGCCCCAGCATTTT. The variable domain in full, with the rest retrieved from reference TRBV9 and TRBJ1-5, is DSGVTQTPKHLITATGQRVTLRCSPRSGDLSVYWYQQSLDQGLQFLIQYYNGEERAKGNILERFSAQQFPDLHSELNLSSLELGDSALYFCASSVGAGNQPQHFGDGTRLSIL.

A note on this clonotype: Since no conserved phenylalanine or tryptophan closes the CDR3, a read error is the likely cause. This chain connects TRBV20-1 to TRBJ2-1, with 9 bases that match TRBD2. The CDR3 contains 14 residues. Germline CDR1 is DFQATT and CDR2 is SNEGSKA (reference sequence). J was trimmed by 8 bases and V by 3 bases; bases with no gene match: 8. In nucleotides, the CDR3 is TGCAGTGCTAGTAGACTAGCGGAGGGATATGAGCAGTTCCTC. This sequence encodes CSASRLAEGYEQFL.

Notes on this clonotype: A much larger clone lies one base from this, so it may be a read error. The CDR3 does not close with the conserved phenylalanine or tryptophan, likely indicating a read error. V is TRBV20-1 and J is TRBJ1-5; a possible D gene is TRBD1 (5 bases). Trimming left V 6 bases short and J 6 bases short, with 18 bases between. CDR3 length: 14 amino acids. Germline CDR1 and CDR2: DFQATT and SNEGSKA (reference sequence). The CDR3 DNA reads TGCAGTGCATCCCGGCGGGGGGTTGGTCAGCCCCAGCATGTT. Its protein product is CSASRRGVGQPQHV.

This clonotype was recorded many times. The chain carries TRBV10-3 and TRBJ2-1; D is perhaps TRBD2 (6 bases). CDR1 and CDR2 from the germline V gene are ENHRY and SYGVKD. V was clipped by 10 bases and J by 6 bases, with 13 bases between them. There are 12 residues in the CDR3. The CDR3 sequence is CATGTPRNEQFF. The CDR3 DNA follows: TGTGCCACGGGGACTCCCCGCAATGAGCAGTTCTTC.

This clonotype appeared a few times. This may be a read error, as it is one base from a much larger clone. V usage is TRBV7-2 and J usage is TRBJ2-3, with D unresolved. CDR1 is SGHTA, CDR2 FQGNSA, per germline. The V gene lost 2 bases and the J gene lost 0 bases, with 18 bases spanning the gap. CDR3 length equals 18 residues. The CDR3 region has the DNA TGTGCCAGCAGCTTATTGTCCCTCAGGTCTACTAGCACAGATACGCAGTATTTT. This translates into CASSLLSLRSTSTDTQYF.

Notes on this clonotype: Just one base apart from a much larger clone, this may be a read error. This chain uses TRBV6-6 with TRBJ2-1, with 8 bases lining up with TRBD2. The CDR3 has 15 amino acids. Germline V gene sequence: CDR1 MNHNY, CDR2 SVGAGI (reference sequence). CDR3 nucleotides: TGTGCCTGCAGTCCCCGGAGGCGGGAGGACAATGAGCAGTTCTTC. It encodes CACSPRRREDNEQFF.

To note about this clonotype: A much larger clone lies a single base off, so this may be a read error. This chain joins TRBV6-5 and TRBJ2-1; 12 bases map to TRBD2. The germline gives CDR1 MNHEY, CDR2 SVGAGI. The CDR3 covers 16 residues. The CDR3: CACRPGLAGTYNEQFF. In DNA, the CDR3 is TGTGCCTGCAGACCGGGACTAGCGGGCACCTACAATGAGCAGTTCTTC.

This clonotype was seen at least ten times. The rearrangement links TRBV5-1 to TRBJ1-5, with D possibly TRBD1 on 5 matching bases. Germline V gives CDR1 SGHRS, CDR2 YFSETQ. The germline V and J ends were trimmed by 3 bases and 7 bases, with 14 bases remaining between them. The CDR3 is 14 residues long. CDR3 residues: CASSSEMGTQPQHF. The CDR3 region has the DNA TGCGCCAGCAGCTCCGAAATGGGGACGCAGCCCCAGCATTTT.

This clonotype was counted at least ten times. The chain couples TRBV5-4 to TRBJ2-1, with 7 bases that match TRBD1. CDR1 is SGHNT and CDR2 is YYREEE in the germline V gene (reference sequence). The CDR3 sequence is 17 residues long. V shed 4 bases, J shed 3 bases, and the junction held 13 bases outside the gene matches. The DNA of the CDR3 is TGTGCCAGCAGCGAGCGGACAGGAAGCAACCTCTACAATGAGCAGTTCTTC. Its protein is CASSERTGSNLYNEQFF.

Worth noting for this clonotype: A much bigger clone sits one base away, suggesting this may be a read error. This rearrangement joins TRBV19 to TRBJ2-5; D ambiguous. CDR1 and CDR2 from the germline V gene are LNHDA and SQIVND (reference sequence). The CDR3 has 12 residues. The V gene lost 3 bases and the J gene lost 4 bases, with 6 bases spanning the gap. The CDR3: CASSMIRETQYF. For the CDR3, the DNA is TGTGCCAGTAGTATGATAAGAGAGACCCAGTACTTC. The variable domain in full, with the rest retrieved from reference TRBV19 and TRBJ2-5, is DGGITQSPKYLFRKEGQNVTLSCEQNLNHDAMYWYRQDPGQGLRLIYYSQIVNDFQKGDIAEGYSVSREKKESFPLTVTSAQKNPTAFYLCASSMIRETQYFGPGTRLLVL.

In its sample, this clonotype was seen many times. The rearrangement uses TRBV20-1 and TRBJ2-3, with TRBD1 identical over 10 bases. J lost 3 bases, V lost 4 bases, and 4 bases had no gene match. Per the germline V gene, CDR1 is DFQATT and CDR2 is SNEGSKA (reference sequence). The CDR3 runs to 14 residues. CDR3 DNA sequence: TGCAGTGCTAAACGGACAGGGGGAACAGATACGCAGTATTTT. Encoded protein: CSAKRTGGTDTQYF.

This clonotype was counted only a few times. This chain uses TRBV4-3 with TRBJ2-7; 10 bases fit TRBD1. The CDR3 consists of 18 residues. With V trimmed by 4 bases and J by 5 bases, 17 bases remained unmatched. The germline gives CDR1 LGHNA, CDR2 YSLEER. This CDR3 reads CASSREWGGQGWTHEQYF. The CDR3 coding sequence is TGCGCCAGCAGCCGGGAATGGGGGGGACAGGGGTGGACCCACGAGCAGTACTTC.

This clonotype was found many times. The rearrangement joins TRBV6-4 to TRBJ2-3; D possibly corresponds to TRBD2 (5 bases). Deletions cut 4 bases from V and 2 bases from J, with 16 bases between. CDR3 length: 16 residues. Germline CDR1 and CDR2: MRHNA and SNTAGT. The CDR3 DNA is TGTGCCAGCAGTGGGAACCCGGACTCAACCACAGATACGCAGTATTTT. Translated: CASSGNPDSTTDTQYF.

Only a few counts were recorded for this clonotype. The DNA for the CDR3 is TGTGCCAGCAGCGTAGTAGGAGGGGCCGGGGCCAACGTCCTGACTTTC. As protein: CASSVVGGAGANVLTF. V usage is TRBV9 and J usage is TRBJ2-6; a possible D gene is TRBD2 (6 bases). This CDR3 has 16 amino acids. V lost 0 bases and J lost 4, with 11 bases in between. Germline V gene data show CDR1 as SGDLS and CDR2 as YYNGEE.

With regard to this clonotype: This may arise from a read error, as a much more abundant clone is one base away. V usage is TRBV14 and J usage is TRBJ2-7, with D tentatively TRBD1 (7 bases). CDR3 length: 16 amino acids. Germline CDR1 SGHDN, CDR2 FVKESK. The CDR3 nucleotides read TGTGCCAGCAGCCAAGAAGGGCAGGGGGGATCCTACGAGCAGCACTTC. This encodes CASSQEGQGGSYEQHF.